The 8 T cell receptor beta chains in this list originate from one sample, sequenced in a study of identifying expanded T cells in peripheral blood. Clones were read by immunoSEQ multiplex PCR, and TCRdb kept only the in-frame ones, dropping some. The sample lists under 120,000 clones; around 89% were seen once. Sequences were obtained from blood. The receptor set was obtained from a person aged 18 to 75 in good health.

J is TRBJ1-2 and V is TRBV5-1, with TRBD1 as a possible D gene (5 bases). CDR1 is SGHRS and CDR2 is YFSETQ in the germline V gene. This CDR3 comprises 14 residues. Deletions cut 4 bases from V and 8 bases from J, with 18 bases between. CDR3 sequence (DNA): TGCGCCAGCAGCCCCACGGGTGCTTCAGGGGGCTACACCTTC. This codes for CASSPTGASGGYTF.

The rearrangement links TRBV7-9 to TRBJ1-4, with D possibly being TRBD1 (6 bases). The V gene lost 4 bases and the J gene lost 0 bases, with 12 bases spanning the gap. Per germline, CDR1 SEHNR and CDR2 FQNEAQ (reference sequence). This CDR3 is built from 16 residues. CDR3 loop: CASSSNTGSTNEKLFF. The DNA for the CDR3 is TGTGCCAGCAGCTCTAACACAGGGTCAACTAATGAAAAACTGTTTTTT. The full variable domain, rest sourced from reference TRBV7-9 and TRBJ1-4, is DTGVSQNPRHKITKRGQNVTFRCDPISEHNRLYWYRQTLGQGPEFLTYFQNEAQLEKSRLLSDRFSAERPKGSFSTLEIQRTEQGDSAMYLCASSSNTGSTNEKLFFGSGTQLSVL.

This rearrangement joins TRBV9 to TRBJ2-5; no definite D call. V was trimmed by 0 bases and J by 0 bases, leaving 9 bases between them. CDR3 length equals 15 residues. Germline values: CDR1 SGDLS, CDR2 YYNGEE. The CDR3 DNA follows: TGTGCCAGCAGCGTAGAAGCAGCCTACCAAGAGACCCAGTACTTC. Its protein is CASSVEAAYQETQYF.

The rearrangement links TRBV5-6 to TRBJ1-6; tentative D call: TRBD1 (5 bases). Germline V gene data show CDR1 as SGHDT and CDR2 as YYEEEE. V was pared by 0 bases and J by 12 bases, with 13 bases between. This CDR3 region has 14 residues. The CDR3 coding sequence is TGTGCCAGCAGCTTGGTCGGGGGGGTCTTACCCCTCCACTTT. It codes for CASSLVGGVLPLHF. Supplemented by reference TRBV5-6 and TRBJ1-6, the full variable domain reads DAGVTQSPTHLIKTRGQQVTLRCSPKSGHDTVSWYQQALGQGPQFIFQYYEEEERQRGNFPDRFSGHQFPNYSSELNVNALLLGDSALYLCASSLVGGVLPLHFGNGTRLTVT.

The J gene is TRBJ1-5, the V gene TRBV6-5; the D is unclear. CDR1 is MNHEY and CDR2 is SVGAGI in the germline V gene. Trimming took 0 bases from V and 9 from J, leaving 9 bases between them. The CDR3 runs to 13 residues. In DNA, the CDR3 is TGTGCCAGCAGTTACTCCCGGAGCGGGCCCCAGCATTTT. As protein: CASSYSRSGPQHF.

This chain links TRBV9 with TRBJ2-1, with D perhaps TRBD1 or TRBD2 (5 bases each). From germline, CDR1 is SGDLS and CDR2 YYNGEE. V dropped 4 bases and J dropped 6 bases, with 23 bases sitting between them. This CDR3 spans 17 amino acids. The CDR3 protein is CASSLANHRRLGNEQFF. The CDR3 DNA sequence: TGTGCCAGCAGCCTCGCCAATCACAGGAGGTTAGGCAATGAGCAGTTCTTC. The full variable domain, completed using reference TRBV9 and TRBJ2-1, is DSGVTQTPKHLITATGQRVTLRCSPRSGDLSVYWYQQSLDQGLQFLIQYYNGEERAKGNILERFSAQQFPDLHSELNLSSLELGDSALYFCASSLANHRRLGNEQFFGPGTRLTVL.

The DNA for the CDR3 is TGTGCCAGCAGCTACAACCCAGGGGCGGGGGAGACCCAGTACTTC. The encoded protein is CASSYNPGAGETQYF. The rearrangement links TRBV7-2 to TRBJ2-5; D is perhaps TRBD1 or TRBD2 (6 bases each). This CDR3 contains 15 residues. Germline CDR1 is SGHTA and CDR2 is FQGNSA. The V gene lost 4 bases and the J gene lost 5 bases, with 17 bases spanning the gap.

The rearrangement joins TRBV4-3 to TRBJ2-5, with 9 positions matching TRBD2. From germline, CDR1 is LGHNA and CDR2 YSLEER. The CDR3 is 16 residues long. The junction had 7 bases not matched to a gene; V was cut back by 0 bases and J by 5 bases. DNA for the CDR3: TGCGCCAGCAGCCAAGAATTGGCGGGGGGGGTGGAGACCCAGTACTTC. Translation gives CASSQELAGGVETQYF.